The TCR beta chain under discussion was sequenced for a study of human T cells and chemical hapten exposure. The time point: patch test 2, 6 weeks after DPC sensitization. The treatment denotes: therapeutic diphenylcyclopropenone sensitization with weekly scalp DPC. Unfractionated whole blood was the source of the extracted total RNA. V lost 0 bases and J 9 bases, leaving 14 bases between the germline ends. Germline V gene data show CDR1 as GTSNPN and CDR2 as SVGIG (reference sequence). The CDR3 is 14 amino acids. In TCRdb, the RACE reads were re-called with MiXCR into one record per CDR3 protein. The sample has around 42,000 distinct CDR3 sequences; approximately 10% are singletons.

The sample was whole blood, taken in connection with sensitization to the hapten diphenylcyclopropenone (DPC). The genes are TRBV30 and TRBJ1-4; no definite D call. The source is a woman in her twenties or thirties with alopecia areata. Some clones in this sample may be carry-over from other donors' samples. The CDR3 loop is CAWSVWEGRKKLFF. The CDR3 coding sequence is TGTGCCTGGAGTGTATGGGAGGGTAGAAAAAAACTGTTTTTT.